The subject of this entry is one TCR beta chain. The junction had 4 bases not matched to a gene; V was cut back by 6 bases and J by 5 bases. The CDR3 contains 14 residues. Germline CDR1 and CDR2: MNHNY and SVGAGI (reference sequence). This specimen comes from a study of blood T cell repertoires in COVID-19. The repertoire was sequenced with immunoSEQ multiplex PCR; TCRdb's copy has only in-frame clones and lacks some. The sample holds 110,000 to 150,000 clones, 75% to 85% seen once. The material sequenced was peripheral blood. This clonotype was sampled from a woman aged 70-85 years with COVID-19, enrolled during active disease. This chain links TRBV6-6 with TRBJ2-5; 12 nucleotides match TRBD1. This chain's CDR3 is CASSWDRGRETQYF. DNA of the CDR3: TGTGCCAGCAGCTGGGACAGGGGGCGGGAGACCCAGTACTTC.